The source of this TCR beta chain is a study of naive and memory T cell subsets. This clonotype was detected ten times or more. Both TRBC1 and TRBC2 were covered by a beta constant-region primer of two equimolar oligonucleotides. Nested alpha and beta constant-region primers with the SP2 primer drove four PCR rounds on ligated cDNA. TCRdb redid the calling of the UMI-ligation and nested PCR reads with MiXCR, one entry per CDR3 protein. In the table there are tens of thousands of distinct CDR3 sequences, approximately 14% of which are singletons. CDR1 is PRHDT, CDR2 FYEKMQ, per germline (reference sequence). Trimming left V 0 bases short and J 9 bases short, with 16 bases between. CDR3 length: 15 residues.

This rearrangement joins TRBV13 to TRBJ2-3; D is possibly TRBD1 or TRBD2 (7 bases each). The origin of this receptor is a human donor in good health. Sequenced: central memory CD4+ T cells from blood. The CDR3 nucleotides are TGTGCCAGCAGCTTAGGAGGGAGGGAGGGGGCCACGCAGTATTTT. This translates into CASSLGGREGATQYF.